Listed here are 9 T cell receptor beta chains from one sample, sequenced in a study of identical twins. MiXCR, applied by TCRdb to the 5' RACE reads, yields one record per CDR3 protein. Among approximately 140,000 distinct CDR3 sequences listed, around 3.5% were seen once. The sequencing input was memory T cells sorted from blood. Receptors originate from a man aged 18 to 29 in good health.

At least ten counts were recorded for this clonotype. The chain carries TRBV20-1 and TRBJ1-2, with a weak D call TRBD1 (5 bases). V lost 3 bases to trimming and J lost 1 base, with 12 bases between them. CDR3 length equals 14 residues. CDR1 is DFQATT and CDR2 is SNEGSKA in the germline V gene (reference sequence). This chain's CDR3 is CSARGQGLNYGYTF. Here the CDR3 DNA reads TGCAGTGCTAGGGGTCAGGGACTTAACTATGGCTACACCTTC.

This clonotype occurred many times. This rearrangement joins TRBV20-1 to TRBJ2-7, with D possibly being TRBD1 (7 bases). The CDR3 runs 15 residues. V was clipped by 0 bases and J by 0 bases, with 12 bases between them. Germline V gene data show CDR1 as DFQATT and CDR2 as SNEGSKA (reference sequence). The CDR3 reads CSAREPRGASYEQYF. The CDR3 DNA is TGCAGTGCTAGAGAGCCCAGGGGGGCCTCCTACGAGCAGTACTTC.

There are a few counts of this clonotype. The chain combines TRBV11-2 with TRBJ2-5; TRBD1 or TRBD2 may be the D gene (6 bases each). The germline V gene has CDR1 SGHAT and CDR2 FQNNGV. The CDR3 contains 15 residues. Trimming removed 0 bases from V and 4 bases from J, with 12 bases in between. DNA of the CDR3: TGTGCCAGCAGCTTAGACGGGGGCGCGGGAGAGACCCAGTACTTC. It yields the protein CASSLDGGAGETQYF.

This chain joins TRBV12-3 or TRBV12-4 and TRBJ2-3, with D possibly TRBD2 on 5 matching bases. The CDR3 is 15 residues long. Trimming cost V 5 bases and J 13 bases, with 25 bases left between them. Written as DNA, the CDR3 is TGTGCCAGCAGTACCCGCGAGAGCGGCACAGATATGGAGTATTTT. Translation gives CASSTRESGTDMEYF.

This clonotype was seen ten or more times. J is TRBJ2-7 and V is TRBV9, with TRBD2 identical over 8 bases. The CDR3 has 16 amino acids. Germline-derived CDR1 and CDR2 are SGDLS and YYNGEE. The V and J ends lost 0 bases and 1 base, in that order; junction bases with no gene match: 6. The CDR3 DNA reads TGTGCCAGCAGCGTAGGAATTAGCGGGGAGTCCTACGAGCAGTACTTC. Translating it yields CASSVGISGESYEQYF.

This clonotype came up many times. The CDR3 spells CASSDFLFGNEQFF. The CDR3 nucleotides are TGTGCCAGCAGTGACTTTCTGTTTGGAAATGAGCAGTTCTTC. J is TRBJ2-1 and V is TRBV6-4; the D is unclear. The V end lost 1 base, the J end lost 7 bases, and 11 bases lay between the germline ends. Germline assignment: CDR1 MRHNA and CDR2 SNTAGT. The CDR3 has 14 amino acids.

The chain has TRBV11-2 and TRBJ2-5; the D is unclear. The CDR3 consists of 14 residues. Germline-derived CDR1 and CDR2 are SGHAT and FQNNGV. V dropped 0 bases and J dropped 7 bases, with 12 bases sitting between them. The CDR3 DNA follows: TGTGCCAGCAGCTTAGAGGTCCTACGCGGGACCCAGTACTTC. It is translated as CASSLEVLRGTQYF.

At least ten counts were recorded for this clonotype. The chain links TRBV12-3 or TRBV12-4 to TRBJ1-2, with D perhaps TRBD1 (5 bases). This CDR3 region has 13 residues. The germline V and J ends were trimmed by 5 bases and 4 bases, with 11 bases remaining between them. The CDR3 spells CASSMDTRYGYTF. In DNA, the CDR3 is TGTGCCAGCAGTATGGACACGCGCTATGGCTACACCTTC.

There are many counts of this clonotype. This sequence joins TRBV20-1 and TRBJ2-5; 11 positions match TRBD2. V dropped 3 bases and J dropped 4; count of bases not matched to a gene: 7. Germline CDR1 reads DFQATT; CDR2 reads SNEGSKA (reference sequence). The CDR3 covers 15 residues. CDR3: CSASNSGRVAETQYF. The DNA of the CDR3 is TGCAGTGCTAGTAATAGCGGGAGGGTGGCAGAGACCCAGTACTTC.